The 21 T cell receptor beta chains reported below all come from one sample, sequenced in a study of T cell responses to AZD1222 COVID-19 vaccine. Only in-frame clones appear in the TCRdb table, and some are missing; sequencing was by immunoSEQ multiplex PCR. The sample shows about 49,000 clones, over 60% of them seen only once. The sequences come from peripheral blood, collected on day 0 of AZD1222 vaccination. The source is an adult in good health.

The chain is built from TRBV6-5 and TRBJ2-3; 7 bases fit TRBD1. V dropped 7 bases and J dropped 1; count of bases not matched to a gene: 5. Germline V gene lookup returns CDR1 MNHEY and CDR2 SVGAGI. The CDR3 covers 14 residues. The CDR3 protein is CASKTGFGTDTQYF. The CDR3 DNA follows: TGTGCCAGCAAGACAGGGTTTGGCACAGATACGCAGTATTTT.

V gene TRBV30 combines with J gene TRBJ2-3, with D perhaps matching TRBD1 (5 bases). Trimming pared 4 bases from V and 4 bases from J, leaving 15 bases between. The CDR3 sequence is 14 residues long. Germline CDR1 and CDR2: GTSNPN and SVGIG (reference sequence). CDR3 bases: TGTGCCTGGACCATGGGGCCTTTTGCAGATACGCAGTATTTT. Translation gives CAWTMGPFADTQYF.

In its sample, this clone was seen a few times. The chain uses TRBV28 and TRBJ1-2, with 7 nucleotides matching TRBD1. This CDR3 spans 13 amino acids. With V trimmed by 5 bases and J by 8 bases, 8 bases remained unmatched. The germline CDR1 and CDR2 sequences are MDHEN and SYDVKM. DNA for the CDR3: TGTGCCAGCAGTCCGTCGACAGGGTTGGGCTACACCTTC. Its protein product is CASSPSTGLGYTF.

The chain couples TRBV28 to TRBJ2-3, with D unclear. Trimming stripped 9 bases from V and 4 bases from J, with 20 bases between. The CDR3 is made up of 15 amino acids. Germline lookup yields CDR1 MDHEN and CDR2 SYDVKM. CDR3 in DNA: TGTGCCAGTTATGGGTCGAGTTTTCGGCCAGATACGCAGTATTTT. As protein: CASYGSSFRPDTQYF.

The rearrangement joins TRBV28 to TRBJ1-2, with TRBD1 as a possible D gene (6 bases). CDR1 is MDHEN, CDR2 SYDVKM, per germline. The length of the CDR3 is 11 residues. The germline V and J ends were trimmed by 6 bases and 8 bases, with 10 bases remaining between them. Here the CDR3 reads CASRGGSGYTF. For the CDR3, the DNA is TGTGCCAGCAGGGGGGGCTCGGGCTACACCTTC.

The rearrangement joins TRBV6-5 to TRBJ1-2, with TRBD1 as a possible D gene (5 bases). The CDR3 has 15 residues. V dropped 7 bases and J dropped 1 base, with 16 bases sitting between them. Germline V CDR1 and CDR2: MNHEY, SVGAGI. The CDR3 DNA follows: TGTGCCAGCAATAGTAGGTCAGGGAGTAACTATGGCTACACCTTC. It yields the protein CASNSRSGSNYGYTF.

This sequence joins TRBV5-1 and TRBJ1-3; TRBD1 is a possible D gene (5 bases). This CDR3 spans 16 amino acids. CDR1 and CDR2 (germline): SGHRS, YFSETQ. Deletions cut 4 bases from V and 0 bases from J, with 14 bases between. The CDR3 spells CASSPGRIISGNTIYF. CDR3 sequence (DNA): TGCGCCAGCAGCCCGGGACGGATTATCTCTGGAAACACCATATATTTT.

V gene TRBV19 combines with J gene TRBJ2-5, with D possibly matching TRBD1 (5 bases). Germline V gives CDR1 LNHDA, CDR2 SQIVND (reference sequence). The CDR3 loop spans 13 amino acids. V shed 5 bases and J shed 5 bases, with 12 bases lying between them. As DNA, the CDR3 is TGTGCCAGTAGTTCGACAGCCCAGGAGACCCAGTACTTC. Translation: CASSSTAQETQYF.

This chain joins TRBV5-1 and TRBJ1-2; D unclear. V lost 0 bases to trimming and J lost 4 bases, with 13 bases between them. CDR1 is SGHRS and CDR2 is YFSETQ in the germline V gene. The CDR3 has 15 amino acids. The CDR3 here is CASSLDFGSSYGYTF. The DNA for the CDR3 is TGCGCCAGCAGCTTGGACTTCGGCAGCTCCTATGGCTACACCTTC.

This clone was observed a single time. The chain combines TRBV7-2 with TRBJ1-2; no firm D call. Germline V gives CDR1 SGHTA, CDR2 FQGNSA. The CDR3 is 13 residues long. Trimming cost V 1 base and J 8 bases, with 11 bases left between them. CDR3 nucleotides: TGTGCCAGCAGCTTAGACAGCGGGGTCGGCTACACCTTC. Translating it yields CASSLDSGVGYTF.

The genes are TRBV19 and TRBJ1-2; TRBD1 aligns across 7 bases. CDR3 length equals 14 residues. The germline V gene encodes CDR1 LNHDA and CDR2 SQIVND (reference sequence). With V trimmed by 4 bases and J by 4 bases, 6 bases remained unmatched. The CDR3 coding sequence is TGTGCCAGTAGTAGGGACAGCTCCTTCTATGGCTACACCTTC. Translating gives CASSRDSSFYGYTF.

V and J are TRBV27 and TRBJ1-6; D call uncertain. Germline V lookup: CDR1 MNHEY, CDR2 SMNVEV (reference sequence). Trimming stripped 5 bases from V and 0 bases from J, with 8 bases between. The CDR3 is made up of 15 amino acids. The CDR3 sequence: CASSQQISYNSPLHF. The CDR3 nucleotides are TGTGCCAGCAGTCAACAGATCTCCTATAATTCACCCCTCCACTTT.

The V gene is TRBV10-3, the J gene TRBJ1-3; D gene uncertain. The germline V gene encodes CDR1 ENHRY and CDR2 SYGVKD. This CDR3 is 14 amino acids long. The V gene lost 3 bases and the J gene lost 0 bases, with 6 bases spanning the gap. The CDR3 spells CAISDSYSGNTIYF. CDR3 in DNA: TGTGCCATCAGTGACTCCTACTCTGGAAACACCATATATTTT.

The rearrangement uses TRBV28 and TRBJ1-1; no definite D call. This CDR3 contains 13 residues. Germline CDR1 and CDR2: MDHEN and SYDVKM. Trimming left V 6 bases short and J 0 bases short, with 8 bases between. CDR3 sequence: CASRRRLNTEAFF. CDR3 sequence (DNA): TGTGCCAGCAGGCGAAGACTGAACACTGAAGCTTTCTTT.

This chain joins TRBV10-2 and TRBJ1-5; TRBD1 agrees at 7 bases. V dropped 6 bases and J dropped 6; count of bases not matched to a gene: 11. CDR3 size: 15 residues. CDR1 WSHSY and CDR2 SAAADI come from the germline V gene. The CDR3 sequence is CASRTDDRVAQPQHF. The CDR3 nucleotides are TGCGCCAGCAGAACCGATGACAGGGTTGCTCAGCCCCAGCATTTT.

The rearrangement uses TRBV7-2 and TRBJ1-5; 7 bases match TRBD1. CDR3 length: 15 amino acids. V trimming: 5 bases; J trimming: 4 bases; junction bases outside the gene matches: 8. Germline V gene sequence: CDR1 SGHTA, CDR2 FQGNSA. CDR3 bases: TGTGCCAGCAGCCTACGGGGGACAGTGAATCAGCCCCAGCATTTT. This codes for CASSLRGTVNQPQHF.

V and J are TRBV7-2 and TRBJ2-1; D gene unclear. Germline V gives CDR1 SGHTA, CDR2 FQGNSA. With 4 bases removed from V and 0 bases from J, the gap between germline ends came to 4 bases. There are 13 residues in the CDR3. CDR3 in amino acids: CASSSTSYNEQFF. The CDR3 DNA reads as TGTGCCAGCAGCTCCACCTCCTACAATGAGCAGTTCTTC. The full variable domain, with the rest looked up from reference TRBV7-2 and TRBJ2-1, is GAGVSQSPSNKVTEKGKDVELRCDPISGHTALYWYRQSLGQGLEFLIYFQGNSAPDKSGLPSDRFSAERTGGSVSTLTIQRTQQEDSAVYLCASSSTSYNEQFFGPGTRLTVL.

The chain employs TRBV28 and TRBJ2-1; D not certain. V was clipped by 1 base and J by 8 bases, with 9 bases between them. This CDR3 is built from 13 residues. From germline, CDR1 is MDHEN and CDR2 SYDVKM. The CDR3 is CASSLSPGDEQFF. The DNA of the CDR3 is TGTGCCAGCAGTTTATCCCCGGGCGATGAGCAGTTCTTC.

The chain combines TRBV5-4 with TRBJ1-6; perhaps TRBD1 as D (5 bases). Germline V gene lookup returns CDR1 SGHNT and CDR2 YYREEE (reference sequence). V was cut by 7 bases and J by 6 bases, with 20 bases left in between. The CDR3 extends over 16 amino acids. The chain's CDR3 is CASAPGPREGNSPLHF. The CDR3 DNA is TGTGCCAGCGCCCCGGGGCCCAGGGAGGGTAATTCACCCCTCCACTTT.

The chain links TRBV24-1 to TRBJ2-1; 10 bases agree with TRBD2. The J segment lost 4 bases and the V segment lost 4 bases, leaving 6 bases of the junction unmatched. The CDR3 has 16 residues. CDR1 is KGHDR and CDR2 is SFDVKD in the germline V gene. The chain's CDR3 is CATSDSTSGRYNEQFF. CDR3 coding DNA: TGTGCCACCAGTGACTCGACTAGCGGGCGATACAATGAGCAGTTCTTC.

This clone was counted only a few times. The V call is TRBV7-8, the J call TRBJ2-1, with D tentatively TRBD1 or TRBD2 (5 bases each). The V and J ends lost 7 bases and 0 bases respectively, with 16 bases between them. The germline V gene has CDR1 SGHVS and CDR2 FQNEAQ. The CDR3 contains 16 residues. This CDR3 reads CASTKRDLSSYNEQFF. For the CDR3, the DNA is TGTGCCAGCACCAAACGGGACCTTAGCTCCTACAATGAGCAGTTCTTC.